This T cell receptor beta chain was identified in a study of shared clonotypes between healthy human individuals. Samples underwent the assay at deep level. Only in-frame clones appear in the TCRdb table, and some are missing; sequencing was by immunoSEQ multiplex PCR. The sample includes about 960,000 clones, around 80% of them seen just once. Findings and limits, study-wide: For naive CD4 cells, around 5% of clonotypes were shared across a few donors.

Trimming left V 1 base short and J 4 bases short, with 6 bases between. The CDR3 consists of 13 residues. Germline-derived CDR1 and CDR2 are SGHVS and FQNEAQ. Turning to this clone: Its antigen is not identified.

Sequencing was carried out using memory CD4+ T cells sorted from blood. Subset here: CD45RA-negative fraction. The sequence came from a man aged 18-30 years in good health. The chain carries TRBV7-8 and TRBJ2-3, with D unresolved. The CDR3 loop is CASSLVLADTQYF. The CDR3 DNA follows: TGTGCCAGCAGCTTAGTGTTGGCAGATACGCAGTATTTT.